This entry features one TCR beta chain sequence. The antigen is undetermined. The sample originates from a study of vaccination and CD4 T cells after COVID-19. Study background: Post-vaccine sampling followed dose two by a median roughly 65 days (range 14 to 241).

Sequenced with the Oncomine TCR Beta short-read assay was DNA taken from cultured CD4+ T cells. From the PCR reads, TCRdb called clonotypes with MiXCR, one entry per CDR3 protein. The sample records several thousand distinct CDR3 sequences, around two thirds being singletons. Germline CDR1 reads LNHNV; CDR2 reads YYDKDF (reference sequence). The V and J ends lost 1 base and 6 bases, in that order; junction bases with no gene match: 11. This CDR3 has 17 amino acids. Study results and caveats: Post-vaccination reactive clonotypes (median approximately 38) did not differ significantly from post-infection (21). The study examined relatively few convalescent patients and included no early post-infection timepoints.

The treatment denotes: roughly nine-day PBMC culture with coronavirus spike peptide pools or control peptides (ViraFEST assay). The ViraFEST method relied on peptide pools to expand antigen-specific T cells, followed by TCR sequencing. The clonotype originates from a human donor who had recovered from COVID-19. This chain uses TRBV15 with TRBJ2-4; 8 nucleotides match TRBD1. Sequenced material: CD4+ T cells from blood, cultured in vitro. DNA for the CDR3: TGTGCCACCAGCAGAGGCCTACAGGGGGTGGGTGGAAACATTCAGTACTTC. Amino acids: CATSRGLQGVGGNIQYF.